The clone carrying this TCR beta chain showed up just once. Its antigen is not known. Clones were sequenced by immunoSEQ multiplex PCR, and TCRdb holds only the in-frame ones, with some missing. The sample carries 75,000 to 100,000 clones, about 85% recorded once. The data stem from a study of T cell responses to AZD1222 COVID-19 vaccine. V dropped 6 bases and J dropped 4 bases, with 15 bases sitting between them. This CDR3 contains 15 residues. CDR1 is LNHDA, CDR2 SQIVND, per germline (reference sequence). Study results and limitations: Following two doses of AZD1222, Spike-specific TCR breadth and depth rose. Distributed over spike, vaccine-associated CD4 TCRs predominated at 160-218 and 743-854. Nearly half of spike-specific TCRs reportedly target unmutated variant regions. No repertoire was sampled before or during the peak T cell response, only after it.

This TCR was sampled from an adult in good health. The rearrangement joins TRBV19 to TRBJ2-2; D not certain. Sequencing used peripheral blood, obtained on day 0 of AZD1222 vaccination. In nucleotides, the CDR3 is TGTGCCAGTAGGGCCGGGCCCCTCAGCACCGGGGAGCTGTTTTTT. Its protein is CASRAGPLSTGELFF.